Each of the 28 T cell receptor beta chains below was sequenced from the same sample in a study of graft-versus-host responses after intestinal transplantation. Repertoires were generated with immunoSEQ multiplex PCR, while TCRdb's copy carries only in-frame clones and drops some. The sample holds approximately 38,000 clones; 75% to 90% are singletons and the top ten take roughly 3.4%. The sequencing here drew on PBMCs, taken roughly 34 months after transplant. Receptors were obtained from a human patient who received an intestinal transplant, so some T cells may come from the graft donor.

V and J are TRBV5-5 and TRBJ1-5; perhaps TRBD1 as D (5 bases). The CDR3 runs 13 residues. The V end was cut by 2 bases, the J end by 7 bases, with 10 bases between. Germline V gives CDR1 SGHKS, CDR2 YYEKEE (reference sequence). CDR3 DNA: TGTGCCAGCAGCTTTTCGTGGGGGCAGCCCCAGCATTTT. It encodes CASSFSWGQPQHF.

This clone was seen only once. The V gene is TRBV7-9, the J gene TRBJ2-1; no definite D call. Germline loops: CDR1 SEHNR, CDR2 FQNEAQ (reference sequence). Trimming removed 5 bases at V and 5 bases at J, with 10 bases between. The CDR3 extends over 13 amino acids. The CDR3 region has the DNA TGTGCCAGCAGCCCGTGGGGTCACAATGAGCAGTTCTTC. Translation: CASSPWGHNEQFF.

This chain uses TRBV1 with TRBJ2-5; TRBD1 was called by the table and not checked on the DNA. TRBV1 represents a pseudogene. This CDR3 contains 13 residues. In DNA, the CDR3 is TGCACCAGCAGCCGGGACAGTCAAGAGACCCAGTACTTC. Translation: CTSSRDSQETQYF.

The chain joins TRBV4-2 to TRBJ2-7; D possibly corresponds to TRBD2 (6 bases). The CDR3 has 15 residues. Trimming cost V 0 bases and J 0 bases, with 9 bases left between them. Per germline, CDR1 LGHNA and CDR2 YNFKEQ. DNA for the CDR3: TGTGCCAGCAGCCAAGATTGGGACTCCTCCTACGAGCAGTACTTC. This translates into CASSQDWDSSYEQYF.

V gene TRBV5-5 combines with J gene TRBJ2-7; D remains ambiguous. The CDR3 sequence is 11 residues long. With 2 bases removed from V and 7 bases from J, the gap between germline ends came to 7 bases. Per the germline V gene, CDR1 is SGHKS and CDR2 is YYEKEE (reference sequence). CDR3 region: CASSFGREQYF. DNA of the CDR3: TGTGCCAGCAGCTTCGGGCGGGAGCAGTACTTC.

The chain recombines TRBV28 with TRBJ1-2, with D maybe TRBD1 (5 bases). V lost 5 bases to trimming and J lost 7 bases, with 20 bases between them. CDR3 size: 15 residues. Germline lookup yields CDR1 MDHEN and CDR2 SYDVKM. The CDR3 reads CASSPGGVTDGGYTF. CDR3 nucleotide sequence: TGTGCCAGCAGTCCCGGCGGGGTGACAGATGGTGGCTACACCTTC.

The J gene is TRBJ1-6, the V gene TRBV2; D not certain. Deletions cut 11 bases from V and 7 bases from J, with 15 bases between. Germline V gene data show CDR1 as SNHLY and CDR2 as FYNNEI. The CDR3 sequence is 13 residues long. The CDR3 is CAASEGRNSPLHF. In DNA form, the CDR3 reads TGTGCCGCCTCAGAGGGAAGAAATTCACCCCTCCACTTT. The full variable domain, its missing parts supplied by reference TRBV2 and TRBJ1-6, is EPEVTQTPSHQVTQMGQEVILRCVPISNHLYFYWYRQILGQKVEFLVSFYNNEISEKSEIFDDQFSVERPDGSNFTLKIRSTKLEDSAMYFCAASEGRNSPLHFGNGTRLTVT.

The chain recombines TRBV7-8 with TRBJ2-6, with 7 bases matching TRBD1. Germline loops: CDR1 SGHVS, CDR2 FQNEAQ. This CDR3 spans 18 amino acids. Losses at the gene ends were 0 bases for V and 0 bases for J; bases not matched to a gene: 5. CDR3 nucleotides: TGTGCCAGCAGCTTAGCGACAGGGATGAACTCTGGGGCCAACGTCCTGACTTTC. Residues: CASSLATGMNSGANVLTF.

The genes are TRBV28 and TRBJ2-3, with 10 bases matching TRBD1. V trimming: 2 bases; J trimming: 4 bases; junction bases outside the gene matches: 0. CDR3 length equals 14 residues. Germline V CDR1 and CDR2: MDHEN, SYDVKM. For the CDR3, the DNA is TGTGCCAGCAGTTTAGACAGGGGGCCAGATACGCAGTATTTT. Protein sequence: CASSLDRGPDTQYF.

The chain employs TRBV6-5 and TRBJ1-4; D is undetermined. With 0 bases removed from V and 0 bases from J, the gap between germline ends came to 8 bases. Germline CDR1 and CDR2: MNHEY and SVGAGI. The CDR3 runs 16 residues. DNA for the CDR3: TGTGCCAGCAGTTACTCGTTTCGTGCAACTAATGAAAAACTGTTTTTT. Translated, it gives CASSYSFRATNEKLFF.

There are a few counts of this clone. This chain links TRBV28 with TRBJ1-6; 8 bases are shared with TRBD1. This CDR3 is 15 amino acids long. Per the germline V gene, CDR1 is MDHEN and CDR2 is SYDVKM. The V gene end was trimmed by 4 bases and the J gene end by 8 bases; junction bases not matched to a gene: 7. The CDR3 bases are TGTGCCAGCAGTTCCAGGGGGCGACTTTATTCACCCCTCCACTTT. Amino acids: CASSSRGRLYSPLHF.

V and J are TRBV18 and TRBJ2-7; TRBD1 agrees at 9 bases. Germline trimming cut 5 bases from V and 9 bases from J; bases unmatched to any gene: 8. The CDR3 spans 13 residues. CDR1 KGHSH and CDR2 LQKENI come from the germline V gene. The CDR3 loop is CASSDTGGSWQYF. The CDR3 DNA is TGTGCCAGCTCAGACACAGGGGGCAGTTGGCAGTACTTC.

This chain uses TRBV7-6 with TRBJ2-1; tentative D call: TRBD2 (6 bases). Trimming removed 6 bases from V and 6 bases from J, with 12 bases in between. This CDR3 region has 13 residues. CDR1 is SGHVS and CDR2 is FNYEAQ in the germline V gene. CDR3 coding DNA: TGTGCCAGCAGACTAGCTGCCAGCAATGAGCAGTTCTTC. It translates to CASRLAASNEQFF.

The V gene is TRBV18, the J gene TRBJ2-3; tentatively, D is TRBD1 (6 bases). Deletions cut 4 bases from V and 1 base from J, with 15 bases between. Germline V CDR1 and CDR2: KGHSH, LQKENI. CDR3 length: 16 residues. CDR3 residues: CASSLTPGHGTDTQYF. For the CDR3, the DNA is TGTGCCAGCTCACTAACTCCGGGACACGGCACAGATACGCAGTATTTT.

In this sample, this clone turned up a few times. This rearrangement joins TRBV19 to TRBJ2-1; D remains ambiguous. CDR1 is LNHDA and CDR2 is SQIVND in the germline V gene (reference sequence). The CDR3 totals 15 residues. V lost 6 bases, J lost 0 bases, and 12 bases lay in between. This CDR3 is CASSAQVSSYNEQFF. CDR3 sequence (DNA): TGTGCCAGTAGCGCTCAGGTGAGCTCCTACAATGAGCAGTTCTTC.

The chain uses TRBV21-1 and TRBJ2-5; the DNA was not used to check the table's D call, TRBD2. TRBV21-1 counts as a pseudogene. This CDR3 contains 13 residues. The CDR3 bases are TGTGCCAGCAGCAAACCATCGGGGGAGACCCAGTACTTC. Its protein product is CASSKPSGETQYF.

The genes are TRBV5-6 and TRBJ2-1, with TRBD2 matching 10 bases. This CDR3 spans 16 amino acids. Germline values: CDR1 SGHDT, CDR2 YYEEEE. With 6 bases clipped from V and 5 bases from J, the junction kept 11 bases outside the gene matches. CDR3 nucleotides: TGTGCCAGCACCCACAGACTAGCGGGCTACAACAATGAGCAGTTCTTC. It translates to CASTHRLAGYNNEQFF.

The chain employs TRBV5-1 and TRBJ1-5; unclear D gene. CDR1 is SGHRS and CDR2 is YFSETQ in the germline V gene. Trimming stripped 0 bases from V and 6 bases from J, with 10 bases between. This CDR3 is 14 amino acids long. The CDR3 spells CASSLDGSRQPQHF. In DNA, the CDR3 is TGCGCCAGCAGCTTGGACGGGTCTCGTCAGCCCCAGCATTTT.

The chain couples TRBV28 to TRBJ2-3; unclear D gene. Trimming took off 3 bases at V and 6 bases at J, with 13 bases between the two ends. The CDR3 has 14 amino acids. Germline CDR1 and CDR2: MDHEN and SYDVKM. CDR3 sequence reads: CASSLRMVADTQYF. Here the CDR3 DNA reads TGTGCCAGCAGTTTGCGGATGGTGGCGGATACGCAGTATTTT.

The chain uses TRBV30 and TRBJ1-6; the D gene is possibly TRBD1 (6 bases). CDR1 and CDR2 (germline): GTSNPN, SVGIG (reference sequence). The CDR3 totals 14 residues. V lost 3 bases to trimming and J lost 9 bases, with 15 bases between them. This CDR3 is CAWSTRGWGSPLHF. CDR3 DNA: TGTGCCTGGAGCACTAGGGGGTGGGGTTCACCCCTCCACTTT.

The chain carries TRBV5-6 and TRBJ2-7; 7 bases map to TRBD2. In germline, CDR1 is SGHDT, CDR2 YYEEEE. Trimming cost V 5 bases and J 7 bases; bases outside gene matches: 9. The CDR3 spans 13 residues. The CDR3, as DNA: TGTGCCAGCAGTGGGGGGAGGGTCGGAGAGCAGTACTTC. Its protein product is CASSGGRVGEQYF.

This clone appeared a few times. The rearrangement joins TRBV7-9 to TRBJ1-5; D is possibly TRBD1 (5 bases). Germline V gene sequence: CDR1 SEHNR, CDR2 FQNEAQ (reference sequence). Between the trimmed V and J ends, which lost 1 base and 4 bases, there was a span of 5 bases. The length of the CDR3 is 13 residues. The CDR3 sequence is CASSLGTNQPQHF. The CDR3 DNA is TGTGCCAGCAGCTTAGGGACAAATCAGCCCCAGCATTTT. Based on the CDR3 plus reference TRBV7-9 and TRBJ1-5, the full variable domain is DTGVSQNPRHKITKRGQNVTFRCDPISEHNRLYWYRQTLGQGPEFLTYFQNEAQLEKSRLLSDRFSAERPKGSFSTLEIQRTEQGDSAMYLCASSLGTNQPQHFGDGTRLSIL.

This clone was picked up a small number of times. The chain recombines TRBV6-6 with TRBJ2-2; 8 nucleotides agree with TRBD1. This CDR3 has 13 residues. Germline V gene data show CDR1 as MNHNY and CDR2 as SVGAGI (reference sequence). V was clipped by 9 bases and J by 6 bases; unmatched bases: 6. CDR3: CARSDRDSGELFF. DNA for the CDR3: TGTGCCAGATCGGACAGGGATTCCGGGGAGCTGTTTTTT.

The genes are TRBV7-9 and TRBJ2-2; 8 positions match TRBD2. V was clipped by 8 bases and J by 7 bases; unmatched bases: 12. The CDR3 covers 15 residues. In germline, CDR1 is SEHNR, CDR2 FQNEAQ (reference sequence). CDR3 sequence (DNA): TGTGCCAGCCCCGAGCGGGGGAACTCAGGCGGGGAGCTGTTTTTT. The encoded protein is CASPERGNSGGELFF.

This clone was found once. This chain connects TRBV7-9 to TRBJ1-1, with D uncertain. The CDR3 has 12 residues. V was cut by 11 bases and J by 6 bases, with 16 bases left in between. The V gene's germline CDR1 is SEHNR and CDR2 FQNEAQ (reference sequence). The CDR3 protein is CAGGKGVAEAFF. The CDR3 region has the DNA TGTGCCGGAGGGAAGGGTGTCGCTGAAGCTTTCTTT.

The chain has TRBV7-2 and TRBJ2-3; a possible D gene is TRBD1 (5 bases). V dropped 3 bases and J dropped 5 bases, with 21 bases sitting between them. This CDR3 region has 17 residues. Germline assignment: CDR1 SGHTA and CDR2 FQGNSA. Here the CDR3 reads CASSFPPAGNSLDTQYF. For the CDR3, the DNA is TGTGCCAGCAGCTTCCCCCCAGCAGGGAATTCTTTAGATACGCAGTATTTT.

V and J are TRBV6-4 and TRBJ1-5; tentative D call: TRBD1 (6 bases). CDR3 length equals 14 residues. Germline CDR1 reads MRHNA; CDR2 reads SNTAGT. The germline V and J ends were trimmed by 3 bases and 2 bases, with 8 bases remaining between them. DNA for the CDR3: TGTGCCAGCAGTGAACAGGGCGGCAATCAGCCCCAGCATTTT. Translating it yields CASSEQGGNQPQHF.

This clone was observed once. The chain carries TRBV6-1 and TRBJ1-1; possibly TRBD1 for D (6 bases). Trimming left V 6 bases short and J 4 bases short, with 15 bases between. CDR1 and CDR2 (germline): MNHNS, SASEGT. The CDR3 is made up of 14 amino acids. Here the CDR3 DNA reads TGTGCCAGCAGATTACAGGGATTAGGCACTGAAGCTTTCTTT. Translating gives CASRLQGLGTEAFF.